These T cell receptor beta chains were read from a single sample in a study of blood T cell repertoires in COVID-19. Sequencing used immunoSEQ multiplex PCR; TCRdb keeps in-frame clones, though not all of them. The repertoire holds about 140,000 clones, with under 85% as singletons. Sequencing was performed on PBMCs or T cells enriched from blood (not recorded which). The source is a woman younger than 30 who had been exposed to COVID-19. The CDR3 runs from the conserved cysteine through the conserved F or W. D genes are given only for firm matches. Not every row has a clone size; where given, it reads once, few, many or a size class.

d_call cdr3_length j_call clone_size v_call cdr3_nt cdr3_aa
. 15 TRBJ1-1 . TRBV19 TGTGCCAGTAGTATTATTGCACAGCTGAACACTGAAGCTTTCTTT CASSIIAQLNTEAFF
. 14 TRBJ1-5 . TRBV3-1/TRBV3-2 TGTGCCAGCAGCCAAGGCAGCGGCAATCAGCCCCAGCATTTT CASSQGSGNQPQHF
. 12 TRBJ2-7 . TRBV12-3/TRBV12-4 TGTGCCAGCAGAAGGGACACGGGGGAGCAGTACTTC CASRRDTGEQYF
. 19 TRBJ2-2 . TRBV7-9 TGTGCCAGCAGCCCTAGGTTTGAGACTAGGATCCCGAACACCGGGGAGCTGTTTTTT CASSPRFETRIPNTGELFF
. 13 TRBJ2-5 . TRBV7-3 TGTGCCAGCAGCTTGGAGGGATTTGGGACCCAGTACTTC CASSLEGFGTQYF
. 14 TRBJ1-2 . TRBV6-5 TGTGCCAGCAGTTACTCCGGCAGGGACTATGGCTACACCTTC CASSYSGRDYGYTF
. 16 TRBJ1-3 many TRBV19 TGTGCCAGTAGTATTGGAGGGAGCATCTCTGGAAACACCATATATTTT CASSIGGSISGNTIYF
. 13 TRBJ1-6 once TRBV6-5 TGTGCCGCACGGGGGAGTTCGGGGTCACCCCTCCACTTT CAARGSSGSPLHF
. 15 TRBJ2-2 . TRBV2 TGTGCCAGCAGCCCCAAGGGGCTTTACACCGGGGAGCTGTTTTTT CASSPKGLYTGELFF
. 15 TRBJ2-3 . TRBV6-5 TGTGCCAGCAGTTACAGGCGGGCTAGCACAGATACGCAGTATTTT CASSYRRASTDTQYF